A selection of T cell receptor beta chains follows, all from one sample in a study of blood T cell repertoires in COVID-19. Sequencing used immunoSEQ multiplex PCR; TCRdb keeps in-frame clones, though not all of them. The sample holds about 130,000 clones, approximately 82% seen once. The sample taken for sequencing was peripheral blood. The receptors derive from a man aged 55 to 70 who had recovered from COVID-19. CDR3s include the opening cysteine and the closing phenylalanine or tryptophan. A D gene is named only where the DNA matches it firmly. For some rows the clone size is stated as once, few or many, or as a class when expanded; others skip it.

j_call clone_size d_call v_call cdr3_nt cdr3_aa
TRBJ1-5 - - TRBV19 TGTGCCAGTAGTCCCTTGCCTGGCGGTGTAGGACAGCCCCAGCATTTT CASSPLPGGVGQPQHF
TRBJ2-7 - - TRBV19 TGTGCCAGTAGTATTTCTCGGAGCTCCTACGAGCAGTACTTC CASSISRSSYEQYF
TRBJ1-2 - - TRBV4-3 TGCGCCAGCAGCCAAGAGGGTCCGGCCGTGAGCGCTAACTATGGCTACACCTTC CASSQEGPAVSANYGYTF
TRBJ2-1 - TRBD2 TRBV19 TGTGCCAGTAGAATCGCTAGCGGGAGTTGGAATGAGCAGTTCTTC CASRIASGSWNEQFF
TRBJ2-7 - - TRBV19 TGTGCCAGTAGTATCCAGGGTCCCTCCTACGAGCAGTACTTC CASSIQGPSYEQYF
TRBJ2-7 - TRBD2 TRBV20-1 TGCAGTGCTAGTACAACTAGCGGGAGGGCCTTAGGTGAGCAGTACTTC CSASTTSGRALGEQYF
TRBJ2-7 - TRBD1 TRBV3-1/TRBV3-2 TGTGCCAGCAGCTTAGACAGGGGCCAAGTCTACGAGCAGTACTTC CASSLDRGQVYEQYF
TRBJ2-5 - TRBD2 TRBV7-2 TGTGCCAGCAGCTCGCAGCGGACTAGGGTCCGAGAGACCCAGTACTTC CASSSQRTRVRETQYF
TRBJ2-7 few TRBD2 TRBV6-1 TGTGCCAGCAGTGAAGGCTTAGCGGGATGGGGGTCCCGTTCCTACGAGCAGTACTTC CASSEGLAGWGSRSYEQYF
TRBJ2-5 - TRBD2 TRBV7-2 TGTGCCAGCAGCCCCTTCGGGACTAGGGCGGGTGAGACCCAGTACTTC CASSPFGTRAGETQYF
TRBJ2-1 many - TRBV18 TGTGCCAGCTCACCTCGACTAGATCAATTACGTGGCAATGAGCAGTTCTTC CASSPRLDQLRGNEQFF
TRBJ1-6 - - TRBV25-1 TGTGCCAGCAGTGAGACAGGAATGGAACTGCCCCTCCACTTT CASSETGMELPLHF
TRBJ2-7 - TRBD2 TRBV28 TGTGCCAGCAGCCCCCTCGGGACTAGCGGGGGGAGCTCCTACGAGCAGTACTTC CASSPLGTSGGSSYEQYF
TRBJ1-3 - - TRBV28 TGTGCCAGCAGCTTCAGGGGAAACACCATATATTTT CASSFRGNTIYF
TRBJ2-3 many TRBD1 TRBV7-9 TGTGCCAGCAGCTTAAGGACAGGGGCCACAGATACGCAGTATTTT CASSLRTGATDTQYF
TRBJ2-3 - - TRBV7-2 TGTGCCAGCAGCCTAGCCGCGCCCACAGATACGCAGTATTTT CASSLAAPTDTQYF
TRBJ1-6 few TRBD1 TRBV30 TGTGCCGGGCGGAAGGGACAGGATTCACCCCTCCACTTT CAGRKGQDSPLHF
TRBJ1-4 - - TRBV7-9 TGTGCCAGCAGCTTATGGAGGGATTCTAATGAAAAACTGTTTTTT CASSLWRDSNEKLFF
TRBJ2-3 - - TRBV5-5 TGTGCCAGCCGCTTATACGGGAGCACAGATACGCAGTATTTT CASRLYGSTDTQYF
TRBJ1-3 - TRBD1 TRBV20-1 TGCAGTGCTTGTGGACAGGGCTCTGGAAACACCATATATTTT CSACGQGSGNTIYF
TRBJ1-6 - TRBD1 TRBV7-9 TGTGCCAGCAGCTTATTTGGGACAGGGAGCTCACCCCTCCACTTT CASSLFGTGSSPLHF
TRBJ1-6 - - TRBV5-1 TGCGCCAGCAGCCCTGGTGCCCAGAATAATTCACCCCTCCACTTT CASSPGAQNNSPLHF
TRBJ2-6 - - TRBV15 TGTGCCACCGGCCCTGGGGCCAACGTCCTGACTTTC CATGPGANVLTF
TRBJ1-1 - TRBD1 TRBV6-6 TGTGCCAGCAGTTACCTGGGACAGGGGGAACCTGAAGCTTTCTTT CASSYLGQGEPEAFF
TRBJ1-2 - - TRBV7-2 TGTGCCAGCAGCTCGACGGCGGGGGACGGGGGGTTATTCACCTTC CASSSTAGDGGLFTF
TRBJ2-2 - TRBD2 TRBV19 TGTGCCAGTAGCTTACGACTAGCGGGGGGCACCGGGGAGCTGTTTTTT CASSLRLAGGTGELFF
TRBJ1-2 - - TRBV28 TGTGCCAGCAGGAGGGACACCCATGGCTACACCTTC CASRRDTHGYTF
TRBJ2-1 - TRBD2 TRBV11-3 TGTGCCAGCAGCCTGGGACTAGCGGGACCCTACAATGAGCAGTTCTTC CASSLGLAGPYNEQFF
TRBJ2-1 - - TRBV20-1 TGCAGTGCTAAGAGGGTTAATGAGCAGTTCTTC CSAKRVNEQFF
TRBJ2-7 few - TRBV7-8 TGTGCCAGCAGCTTAGCGATAAACTCGTACGAGCAGTACTTC CASSLAINSYEQYF
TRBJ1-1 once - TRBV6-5 TGTGCCAGCAGCAGGGAGGGGAACACTGAAGCTTTCTTT CASSREGNTEAFF
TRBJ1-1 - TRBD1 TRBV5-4 TGTGCCAGCAGCTCGGACAGGGGCACTGAAGCTTTCTTT CASSSDRGTEAFF
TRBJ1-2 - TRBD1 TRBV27 TGTGCCAGCAGCCGACAGGGGGCGAGAGAGTATGATGGCTACACCTTC CASSRQGAREYDGYTF
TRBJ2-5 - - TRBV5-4 TGTGCCAGCAGCAGTCAGGGTCAAGAGACCCAGTACTTC CASSSQGQETQYF
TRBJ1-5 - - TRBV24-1 TGTGCCACCAGTGGGGGAGGGTTTCAGCCCCAGCATTTT CATSGGGFQPQHF
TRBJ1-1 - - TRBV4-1 TGCGCCAGCAGCCAAGATTCATCGAACTTGAACACTGAAGCTTTCTTT CASSQDSSNLNTEAFF
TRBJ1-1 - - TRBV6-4 TGTGCCAGCAGTACGGACAGGAACACTGAAGCTTTCTTT CASSTDRNTEAFF
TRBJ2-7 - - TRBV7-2 TGTGCCAGCAGCTTTACAGGAAGCTACGAGCAGTACTTC CASSFTGSYEQYF
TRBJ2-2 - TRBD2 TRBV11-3 TGTGCCAGCAGCCCCAGACTAGCGGCCGTCGGGGAGCTGTTTTTT CASSPRLAAVGELFF
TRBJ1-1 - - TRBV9 TGTGCCAGCAGCGAAAAGCAGGTTCCGGCATCTGAAGCTTTCTTT CASSEKQVPASEAFF
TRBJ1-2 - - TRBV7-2 TGTGCCAGCAGCTTAGTACCGCAGGACTATGGCTACACCTTC CASSLVPQDYGYTF
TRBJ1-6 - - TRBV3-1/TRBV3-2 TGTGCCAGCAGCCGCCGCTATCGGGGGTCACCCCTCCACTTT CASSRRYRGSPLHF